This passage covers 11 T cell receptor beta chains from one sample sequenced in a study of cytomegalovirus exposure and HLA in healthy donors. The assay was immunoSEQ multiplex PCR, and TCRdb's table has in-frame clones only and misses some. The table records 200,000 to 250,000 clones, 83% of them present only once. Sequencing used PBMCs. All receptors derive from a woman in her late teens or twenties in good health and CMV-seronegative.

The chain carries TRBV7-9 and TRBJ2-1; no definite D call. The V gene's germline CDR1 is SEHNR and CDR2 FQNEAQ (reference sequence). V lost 4 bases and J lost 12, with 13 bases in between. The CDR3 loop spans 12 amino acids. CDR3 loop: CASSWAPGGQFF. DNA of the CDR3: TGTGCCAGCAGCTGGGCTCCCGGCGGGCAGTTCTTC. Combining the CDR3 with reference TRBV7-9 and TRBJ2-1 gives the whole variable domain DTGVSQNPRHKITKRGQNVTFRCDPISEHNRLYWYRQTLGQGPEFLTYFQNEAQLEKSRLLSDRFSAERPKGSFSTLEIQRTEQGDSAMYLCASSWAPGGQFFGPGTRLTVL.

The sample holds a few counts of this clone. The genes are TRBV7-9 and TRBJ1-3; D gene unclear. The CDR3 sequence is 14 residues long. CDR1 SEHNR and CDR2 FQNEAQ come from the germline V gene (reference sequence). Trimming cost V 1 base and J 2 bases, with 6 bases left between them. The CDR3 DNA reads TGTGCCAGCAGCTTAGTCGGCGCTGGAAACACCATATATTTT. Amino acids: CASSLVGAGNTIYF.

In DNA, the CDR3 is TGTGCCAGCAGCTTAGTCCCTCTAGCGGCGAGGAATGAGCAGTTCTTC. This sequence encodes CASSLVPLAARNEQFF. This rearrangement joins TRBV7-3 to TRBJ2-1, with TRBD2 matching 7 bases. CDR3 size: 16 residues. Germline V gives CDR1 SGHTA, CDR2 FQGTGA. Trimming at V came to 2 bases and at J to 7 bases, leaving 11 bases not matched to a gene.

V usage is TRBV7-3 and J usage is TRBJ2-7; possibly TRBD2 for D (5 bases). CDR1 is SGHTA and CDR2 is FQGTGA in the germline V gene. Trimming removed 5 bases from V and 6 bases from J, with 14 bases in between. The CDR3 has 13 amino acids. CDR3 sequence (DNA): TGTGCCAGCAGCCCACTAGGCAGTTCCGAGCAGTACTTC. Translating gives CASSPLGSSEQYF. The variable domain in full, completed from reference TRBV7-3 and TRBJ2-7, reads GAGVSQTPSNKVTEKGKYVELRCDPISGHTALYWYRQSLGQGPEFLIYFQGTGAADDSGLPNDRFFAVRPEGSVSTLKIQRTERGDSAVYLCASSPLGSSEQYFGPGTRLTVT.

The chain links TRBV6-5 to TRBJ2-7; TRBD1 aligns across 12 bases. Germline values: CDR1 MNHEY, CDR2 SVGAGI. This CDR3 has 15 residues. Unmatched junction bases numbered 7, after V lost 4 bases and J lost 6 bases. Here the CDR3 DNA reads TGTGCCAGCAGTTCTACCGGGACAGGGGGCTCCGAGCAGTACTTC. Translation gives CASSSTGTGGSEQYF.

The chain carries TRBV9 and TRBJ1-1; D remains ambiguous. Trimming removed 0 bases from V and 6 bases from J, with 15 bases in between. The germline V gene has CDR1 SGDLS and CDR2 YYNGEE. The CDR3 consists of 15 residues. In nucleotides, the CDR3 is TGTGCCAGCAGCGTAGCTGGTATTGTTGCGGCTGAAGCTTTCTTT. This gives the protein CASSVAGIVAAEAFF.

V is TRBV30 and J is TRBJ1-4, with 7 bases identical to TRBD1. The CDR3 consists of 15 residues. Germline CDR1 is GTSNPN and CDR2 is SVGIG (reference sequence). Trimming took 1 base from V and 10 from J; bases not matched to a gene: 12. The CDR3 sequence is CAWSAFLRDSRKLFF. CDR3 nucleotides: TGTGCCTGGAGTGCTTTTTTGCGGGACAGTAGAAAACTGTTTTTT.

The V call is TRBV6-5, the J call TRBJ1-1; D remains ambiguous. The CDR3 has 15 amino acids. With 2 bases removed from V and 2 bases from J, the gap between germline ends came to 12 bases. In germline, CDR1 is MNHEY, CDR2 SVGAGI. The CDR3 region has the DNA TGTGCCAGCAGTTACCCCAGTCGGGGTAACACTGAAGCTTTCTTT. This translates into CASSYPSRGNTEAFF.

This clone showed up just a few times. The chain recombines TRBV6-1 with TRBJ2-7; D is perhaps TRBD1 (5 bases). This CDR3 contains 14 residues. V shed 1 base and J shed 5 bases, with 12 bases lying between them. CDR1 is MNHNS and CDR2 is SASEGT in the germline V gene. The CDR3 loop reads CASSEGAGSNEQYF. Written as DNA, the CDR3 is TGTGCCAGCAGTGAAGGGGCAGGGTCCAACGAGCAGTACTTC.

In its sample, this clone was seen a few times. CDR3 sequence reads: CASSVGTGYEQYF. DNA of the CDR3: TGCGCCAGCAGCGTCGGGACAGGATACGAGCAGTACTTC. This chain connects TRBV5-1 to TRBJ2-7, with 8 positions matching TRBD1. CDR3 length: 13 residues. Losses at the gene ends were 4 bases for V and 4 bases for J; bases not matched to a gene: 4. The germline V gene has CDR1 SGHRS and CDR2 YFSETQ. Variable domain in full (rest from reference TRBV5-1 and TRBJ2-7): KAGVTQTPRYLIKTRGQQVTLSCSPISGHRSVSWYQQTPGQGLQFLFEYFSETQRNKGNFPGRFSGRQFSNSRSEMNVSTLELGDSALYLCASSVGTGYEQYFGPGTRLTVT.

The CDR3 here is CASSGREGANVLTF. As DNA, the CDR3 is TGTGCCAGCAGTGGGCGGGAGGGGGCCAACGTCCTGACTTTC. The chain combines TRBV6-5 with TRBJ2-6, with 7 bases aligning to TRBD2. Unmatched junction bases numbered 2, after V lost 5 bases and J lost 4 bases. Germline CDR1 is MNHEY and CDR2 is SVGAGI. The CDR3 spans 14 residues.